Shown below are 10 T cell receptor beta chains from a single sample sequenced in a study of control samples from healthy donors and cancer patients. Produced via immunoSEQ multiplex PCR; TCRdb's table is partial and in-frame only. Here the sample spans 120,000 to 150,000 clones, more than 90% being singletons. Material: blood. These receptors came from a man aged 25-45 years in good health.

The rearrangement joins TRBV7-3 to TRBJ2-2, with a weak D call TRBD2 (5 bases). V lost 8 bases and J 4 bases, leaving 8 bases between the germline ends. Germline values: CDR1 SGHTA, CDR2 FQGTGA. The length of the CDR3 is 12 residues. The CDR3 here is CASGERTGELFF. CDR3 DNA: TGTGCCAGCGGGGAGCGCACCGGGGAGCTGTTTTTT.

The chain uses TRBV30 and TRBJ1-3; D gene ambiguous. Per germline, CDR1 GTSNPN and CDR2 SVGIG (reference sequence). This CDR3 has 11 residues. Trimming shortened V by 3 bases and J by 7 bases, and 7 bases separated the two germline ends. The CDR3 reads CAWREENTIYF. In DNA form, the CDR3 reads TGTGCCTGGAGGGAGGAGAACACCATATATTTT.

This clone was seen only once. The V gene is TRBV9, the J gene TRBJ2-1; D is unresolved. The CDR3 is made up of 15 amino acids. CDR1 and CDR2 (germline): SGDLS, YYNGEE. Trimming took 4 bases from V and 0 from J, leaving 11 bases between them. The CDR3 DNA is TGTGCCAGCAGCCGAGACGCGGACTCCTACAATGAGCAGTTCTTC. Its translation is CASSRDADSYNEQFF.

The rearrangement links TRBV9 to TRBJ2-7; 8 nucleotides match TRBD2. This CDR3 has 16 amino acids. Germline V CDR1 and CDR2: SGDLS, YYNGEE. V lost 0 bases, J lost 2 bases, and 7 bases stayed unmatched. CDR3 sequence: CASSVEQRGFPYEQYF. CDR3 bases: TGTGCCAGCAGCGTAGAGCAGCGGGGGTTTCCCTACGAGCAGTACTTC. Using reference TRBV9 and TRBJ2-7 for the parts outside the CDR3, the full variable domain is DSGVTQTPKHLITATGQRVTLRCSPRSGDLSVYWYQQSLDQGLQFLIQYYNGEERAKGNILERFSAQQFPDLHSELNLSSLELGDSALYFCASSVEQRGFPYEQYFGPGTRLTVT.

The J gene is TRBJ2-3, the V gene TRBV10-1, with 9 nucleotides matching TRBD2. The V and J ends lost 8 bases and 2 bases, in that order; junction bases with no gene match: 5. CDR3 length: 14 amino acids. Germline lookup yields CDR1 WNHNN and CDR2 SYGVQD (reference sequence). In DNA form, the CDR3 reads TGCGCCAGCTCTGGGACTAGCCCCACAGATACGCAGTATTTT. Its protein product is CASSGTSPTDTQYF.

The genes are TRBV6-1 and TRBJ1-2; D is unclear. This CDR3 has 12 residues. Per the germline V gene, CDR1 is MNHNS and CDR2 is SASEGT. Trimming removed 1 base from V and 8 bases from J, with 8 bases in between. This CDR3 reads CASSEVIKGYTF. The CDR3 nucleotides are TGTGCCAGCAGTGAAGTGATAAAGGGCTACACCTTC.

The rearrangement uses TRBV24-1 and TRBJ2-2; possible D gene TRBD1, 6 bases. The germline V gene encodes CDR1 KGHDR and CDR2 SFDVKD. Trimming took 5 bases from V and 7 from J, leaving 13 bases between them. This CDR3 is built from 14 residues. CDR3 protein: CATSGQGQGGELFF. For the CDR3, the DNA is TGTGCCACCAGTGGCCAGGGGCAGGGCGGGGAGCTGTTTTTT.

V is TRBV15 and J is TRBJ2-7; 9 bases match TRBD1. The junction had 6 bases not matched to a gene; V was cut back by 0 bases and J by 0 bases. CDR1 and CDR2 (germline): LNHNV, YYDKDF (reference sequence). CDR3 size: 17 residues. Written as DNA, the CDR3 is TGTGCCACCAGCAGAGATACCGGGACAGGGAGCTCCTACGAGCAGTACTTC. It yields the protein CATSRDTGTGSSYEQYF.

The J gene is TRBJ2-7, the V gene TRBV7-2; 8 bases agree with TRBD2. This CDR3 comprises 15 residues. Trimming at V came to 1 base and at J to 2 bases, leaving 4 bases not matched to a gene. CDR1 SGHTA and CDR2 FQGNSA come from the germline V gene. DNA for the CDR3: TGTGCCAGCAGCTTAGGCGGGGGGTCCACCTACGAGCAGTACTTC. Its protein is CASSLGGGSTYEQYF. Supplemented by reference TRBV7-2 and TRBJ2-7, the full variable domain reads GAGVSQSPSNKVTEKGKDVELRCDPISGHTALYWYRQSLGQGLEFLIYFQGNSAPDKSGLPSDRFSAERTGGSVSTLTIQRTQQEDSAVYLCASSLGGGSTYEQYFGPGTRLTVT.

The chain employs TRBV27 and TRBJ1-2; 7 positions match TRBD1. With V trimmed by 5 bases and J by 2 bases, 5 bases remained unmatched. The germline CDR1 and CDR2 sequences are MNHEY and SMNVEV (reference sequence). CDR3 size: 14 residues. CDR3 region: CASSPRGGNYGYTF. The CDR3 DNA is TGTGCCAGCAGTCCCAGGGGGGGCAACTATGGCTACACCTTC.